The T cell receptor (beta chain) described here comes from a study of CD8 T cells in Susac syndrome. This CDR3 comprises 13 residues. Trimming took off 2 bases at V and 8 bases at J, with 10 bases between the two ends. Germline V CDR1 and CDR2: SGHNT, YYREEE (reference sequence). RNA in amounts of about 0.5 to 1 ug was reverse transcribed with random hexamers. TCRdb reprocessed the immunoSEQ multiplex PCR reads via MiXCR and lists one record per CDR3 protein. This sample has approximately 130,000 distinct CDR3 sequences; about 93% occur once, and the top ten carry around 0.24%. This receptor was identified in a human donor with multiple sclerosis. The sequenced sample was CD8+ T cells from PBMCs. This chain uses TRBV5-4 with TRBJ1-4; the D is unclear. For the CDR3, the DNA is TGTGCCAGCAGCTTTAAGGGTCTGGAAAAACTGTTTTTT. This gives the protein CASSFKGLEKLFF.